Sequencing of this T cell receptor beta chain was carried out in a study of blood T cells in healthy people across ages (dated by TCRdb to the mid-2010s). Regarding the study in general: In model experiments, template switching captured about one uniquely barcoded TCR beta cDNA molecule for every two T cells. To track age-related changes in TCR beta repertoire diversity, the study relied on deep sequencing normalized with unique cDNA molecular identifiers. Four age groups were formed from the donors: young (average roughly 16 years), middle-aged (approximately 41), aged (over 55) and long-lived (82). For two donors (one aged 18 to 29 and one aged 80 or older), the study analyzed two additional independent replicas of 1 million unique cDNA reads from the same blood draw.

The germline V gene yields MDHEN for CDR1 and SYDVKM for CDR2. The CDR3 starts with the cysteine, ends with the phenylalanine, and has 15 residues. CDR3 DNA is the only sequence kept; it has 45 bases, read in frame from the first base. Comments on this clonotype: Its cognate antigen has yet to be identified. Per-base quality was not reported, and no clone a single base away is much larger than it.

The paper's findings and limits, for the study overall: Observed TCR beta diversity per million T cells fell roughly linearly with age, and a significant reduction was already apparent by age roughly 40. Estimates of total diversity based on one million sequenced T cells were considered lower bounds and underestimates. Conclusive comparison of naive and antigen-experienced compartments was prevented by the profiling of bulk unsorted PBMCs. Because donor CMV infection status was unknown, age-related changes in expanded clonotypes were potentially confounded. Compared with the aged group, more naive CD4+ T cells, fewer expanded clones and increased TCR diversity were shown by the long-lived group, suggesting age selection. Observed TCR beta diversity correlated strongly with the percentage of naive T cells measured by flow cytometry.

Libraries were prepared through 5' RACE. Sequencing used an Illumina HiSeq 2500. A second PCR of about 7 to 12 cycles was performed with a sample-barcoded 5' primer and a J-beta primer mix. A template-switch 5' adaptor carrying 12 random nucleotides introduced a unique molecular identifier onto each TCR beta cDNA molecule. Each sample yielded at least 3 million CDR3-containing paired-end reads. All of the RNA was converted into first-strand cDNA using the Mint cDNA synthesis kit, with a TRBC-specific oligonucleotide serving as the primer. All cDNA was treated with uracil-DNA glycosylase and then went through a first 18-cycle PCR with the universal primers M1SS and BC2_uni_R. The authors' analysis ran thus. For normalization, 1 million high-quality reads were randomly selected from each sample, with every read carrying a distinct molecular identifier. Reads with shared molecular identifiers were discarded instead of being binned into consensus sequences. CDR3 identification, clonotype clustering and error correction used MiTCR with a Q25 quality threshold and the strictest error-elimination algorithm. Lower-bound total TCR beta diversity was estimated with a nonparametric unseen species model using Euler transformation. TCRdb reanalyzed the raw reads on its own, using fastp at Q25 for trimming and MiXCR for clone calling, and kept in-frame beta chains. Identical CDR3 protein sequences are pooled into one entry, listed with their most common genes and DNA. The V and J calls follow TCRdb's processing rather than the paper's. For this sample the table gives more than 900,000 distinct CDR3 sequences, of which almost 30% were detected only once. The ten top clones hold roughly a tenth of the sample.

Systemically healthy Caucasian individuals from Russia, 39 in total and aged about 6 to 95 years, were included as donors. About 10 milliliters of peripheral blood were collected from each donor into EDTA-treated Vacutainer tubes. Ficoll-Paque density-gradient centrifugation was used to isolate PBMCs, with at least 6.5 million per sample. Trizol reagent was used to extract total RNA from the PBMCs, yielding at least 5.5 micrograms per sample. For every donor, flow cytometry on a PBMC aliquot measured the percentage of naive CD45RAhigh/CD27high T cells. This sample also appeared in a second study, on T cells of mothers and their children. As that second paper reports: Nine systemically healthy Caucasian individuals, comprising three mothers and their six children, were included as donors. cDNA synthesis used all of the extracted RNA, with roughly 1.5 ug of RNA in each 15 ul reaction. In the second PCR, the M1S primer added sample barcodes and 2-4 random nucleotides. Each mother yielded over 9.5 million TCR beta CDR3 reads and each child 2.5 million to 3.5 million reads. Thymic selection shapes the output of TCR recombination in a similar way in related and unrelated pairs, and inherited differences have a minor effect. Normalized repertoire overlap was always found to be slightly, but never significantly, higher in related mother-child pairs than in unrelated mother-child pairs. Persistent microchimeric T cell clones were not detected, at a sensitivity of approximately 100 clones per million clonotypes. To look for features that set related mother-child pairs apart from unrelated individuals, the researchers ran deep NGS to compare the TCR beta repertoires of mothers and children. On average, the children were approximately 11 +/- 4 years old, while the mothers were around 42 +/- 4 years old. Libraries were sequenced on Illumina HiSeq 2000 with 100+100 nt paired-end reads after adapter ligation with NEBNext reagents. To prevent cross-contamination, the mother and child libraries were prepared one month apart and sequenced in separate runs. For each donor, somewhere between roughly 450,000 and 2,100,000 distinct TCR beta clonotypes were identified. Naive TCR beta clonotypes were estimated from low-frequency clonotypes matched to each donor's FACS-determined naive share, without sorting.

The sequence is built from TRBV28 and TRBJ2-5, with 9 middle bases fitting TRBD1. The DNA end is a closer match to TRBJ2-7, so the J assignment may be wrong. This TCR was recovered from a woman aged 35 to 49 in good health. The sample comprised blood. CDR3 sequence: CASSFERTGVYEQYF. The nucleotide sequence reads as follows: TGTGCCAGCAGTTTCGAACGGACAGGGGTTTACGAGCAGTACTTC.